The sequence of this T cell receptor (beta chain) was determined in a study of Tregs in tolerant kidney transplant recipients. About the study: Related graft donors supplied nonmyeloablative bone marrow transplants, and mixed chimerism was transient.

Study-level findings and limits: Biological reproducibility was not directly addressed in this study. Findings come from small patient numbers and require larger validation. Some patients' samples used different primers over time, so nucleotide sequences weren't comparable.

Turning to this clone: The antigen is unknown.

FACS sorting followed a roughly six-day coculture of CFSE-labeled recipient PBMCs with irradiated graft donor PBMCs. This CDR3 region has 13 residues. Germline-derived CDR1 and CDR2 are SQVTM and ANQGSEA. The V end was cut by 7 bases, the J end by 5 bases, with 17 bases between. Clones were sequenced by immunoSEQ multiplex PCR, and TCRdb holds only the in-frame ones, with some missing. The sample consists of 15,000 or so clones, about half of them appearing once. The input for sequencing was CD4+ T cells from blood cultured with allogeneic cells, taken before the transplant. This TCR came from a human patient who received a combined kidney and bone marrow transplant. The chain has TRBV29-1 and TRBJ1-1; D is undetermined. DNA for the CDR3: TGCAGCGGAGAGAGGCAACTCGGGACTGAAGCTTTCTTT. Protein product: CSGERQLGTEAFF.